This TCR beta chain was captured in a study of shared clonotypes between healthy human individuals. At the level of the study: Each donor contributed plates that comprised three CD4 naive, three CD4 memory, two CD8 naive and one CD8 memory.

In its sample, this clone was seen once. Other DNA sequences in the same sample also yield this CDR3. CD45RO negativity and positive selection for CCR7 defined naive CD8 cells, a population that excluded terminally differentiated effector memory CD45RA+ cells. Donors included only healthy HIV-negative adults lacking recent acute infections or vaccinations. Method: immunoSEQ multiplex PCR; TCRdb's copy keeps in-frame clones and lacks some. The profile shows around 620,000 clones, approximately 96% of them singletons. The specimen sequenced was naive CD8+ T cells sorted from blood. The origin of this receptor is a woman aged 25 to 39 in good health.

Here the CDR3 DNA reads TGTGCCAGCAGCCCAGGGGGGTACGAGCAGTACTTC. Protein: CASSPGGYEQYF. This chain uses TRBV5-6 with TRBJ2-7; the D gene is possibly TRBD1 (7 bases). V dropped 4 bases and J dropped 4 bases, with 9 bases sitting between them. The CDR3 totals 12 residues. Germline lookup yields CDR1 SGHDT and CDR2 YYEEEE.